Below, 25 T cell receptor beta chains from the same sample are listed, as sequenced in a study of early T cells in non-severe SARS-CoV-2 infection. TCRdb recomputed calls from the 5' RACE reads with MiXCR, one row per CDR3 protein. The sample contains around 29,000 distinct CDR3 sequences, 5.3% of which appear only once. The specimen was whole blood. Every receptor here comes from an adult who was a healthcare worker with PCR-confirmed SARS-CoV-2 infection or an uninfected control (not recorded which).

This clonotype has ten or more counts. V and J are TRBV7-2 and TRBJ2-1; TRBD1 agrees at 8 bases. The CDR3 is made up of 17 amino acids. CDR1 is SGHTA and CDR2 is FQGNSA in the germline V gene. The V segment lost 1 base and the J segment 1 base; nucleotides outside the gene matches: 6. The CDR3, as DNA: TGTGCCAGCAGCTTAGGGACAGGGAGGATATCCTACAATGAGCAGTTCTTC. Its translation is CASSLGTGRISYNEQFF.

This clonotype was seen ten or more times. This chain uses TRBV12-3 or TRBV12-4 with TRBJ2-2; D might be TRBD1 (5 bases). This CDR3 is built from 15 residues. V lost 3 bases and J 4 bases, leaving 12 bases between the germline ends. The CDR3, as DNA: TGTGCCAGCAGTTTTCCTACAGGAACCACCGGGGAGCTGTTTTTT. Protein sequence: CASSFPTGTTGELFF.

In its sample, this clonotype was seen a few times. The chain combines TRBV3-1 with TRBJ1-1; D may be TRBD1 (6 bases). Germline lookup yields CDR1 LGHDT and CDR2 YNNKEL (reference sequence). V lost 6 bases, J lost 3 bases, and 11 bases lay in between. The CDR3 spans 13 residues. The CDR3 loop is CASRWGADTEAFF. CDR3 coding DNA: TGTGCCAGCAGATGGGGGGCGGACACTGAAGCTTTCTTT.

This clonotype was observed many times. This chain joins TRBV11-2 and TRBJ2-1, with 13 bases fitting TRBD2. V shed 1 base, J shed 7 bases, and the junction held 4 bases outside the gene matches. The CDR3 is 16 residues long. CDR1 and CDR2 from the germline V gene are SGHAT and FQNNGV. CDR3 coding DNA: TGTGCCAGCAGCTTAGGGACTAGCGGGAGTTGGAATGAGCAGTTCTTC. Translation: CASSLGTSGSWNEQFF.

This clonotype has a count of ten or more. The J gene is TRBJ2-7, the V gene TRBV4-2; the D gene is possibly TRBD2 (5 bases). Germline V gene data show CDR1 as LGHNA and CDR2 as YNFKEQ. This CDR3 comprises 15 residues. V lost 0 bases to trimming and J lost 2 bases, with 11 bases between them. CDR3 region: CASSQDRGGAYEQYF. The CDR3 DNA follows: TGTGCCAGCAGCCAAGATCGAGGAGGTGCCTACGAGCAGTACTTC.

There are many counts of this clonotype. V gene TRBV18 combines with J gene TRBJ2-7; D may be TRBD2 (5 bases). Germline CDR1 reads KGHSH; CDR2 reads LQKENI. There are 14 residues in the CDR3. Deletions cut 6 bases from V and 2 bases from J, with 14 bases between. CDR3 amino acids: CASSRGAVTYEQYF. CDR3 DNA sequence: TGTGCCAGCTCCCGGGGAGCGGTTACCTACGAGCAGTACTTC.

This clonotype has ten or more counts. The chain is built from TRBV4-3 and TRBJ2-5; D is tentatively TRBD1 or TRBD2 (6 bases each). The V end lost 3 bases, the J end lost 2 bases, and 16 bases lay between the germline ends. The CDR3 runs to 16 residues. Germline V gene data show CDR1 as LGHNA and CDR2 as YSLEER. The CDR3 DNA sequence: TGCGCCAGCAGCCAGGCTTACCGGGGGCAGCAAGAGACCCAGTACTTC. This encodes CASSQAYRGQQETQYF.

This clonotype has a count of ten or more. The J gene is TRBJ2-7, the V gene TRBV7-8, with TRBD2 as a possible D gene (5 bases). The germline V and J ends were trimmed by 0 bases and 7 bases, with 10 bases remaining between them. This CDR3 spans 13 amino acids. The germline gives CDR1 SGHVS, CDR2 FQNEAQ. CDR3 protein: CASSLAESGEQYF. CDR3 in DNA: TGTGCCAGCAGCTTAGCGGAGTCGGGGGAGCAGTACTTC.

This clonotype was picked up many times. The chain has TRBV20-1 and TRBJ2-3; 12 bases align to TRBD2. Trimming removed 5 bases from V and 0 bases from J; junction bases left unmatched: 6. The germline gives CDR1 DFQATT, CDR2 SNEGSKA (reference sequence). The CDR3 totals 16 residues. The CDR3 is CSASRTSGTSTDTQYF. The CDR3 DNA follows: TGCAGTGCTTCTCGGACTAGCGGGACTAGCACAGATACGCAGTATTTT.

This clonotype was counted at least ten times. This rearrangement joins TRBV29-1 to TRBJ2-1; the D gene is possibly TRBD1 (6 bases). The germline V gene encodes CDR1 SQVTM and CDR2 ANQGSEA. There are 13 residues in the CDR3. The V end was cut by 6 bases, the J end by 2 bases, with 11 bases between. CDR3 residues: CSVWRTAYNEQFF. DNA of the CDR3: TGCAGCGTCTGGCGGACAGCCTACAATGAGCAGTTCTTC.

This clonotype showed up many times. The V gene is TRBV6-2 or TRBV6-3, the J gene TRBJ2-7; D call uncertain. The CDR3 sequence is 13 residues long. Trimming shortened V by 9 bases and J by 1 base, and 13 bases separated the two germline ends. Germline-derived CDR1 and CDR2 are MNHEY and SVGEGT. The CDR3 nucleotides are TGTGCCAGTAACCGCCTGGGGTCCTACGAGCAGTACTTC. Protein sequence: CASNRLGSYEQYF.

This clonotype appeared many times. The V call is TRBV7-8, the J call TRBJ2-5; the D gene is possibly TRBD2 (6 bases). CDR1 SGHVS and CDR2 FQNEAQ come from the germline V gene. The germline V and J ends were trimmed by 6 bases and 1 base, with 18 bases remaining between them. The CDR3 covers 16 residues. CDR3: CASRDLGLASQETQYF. The CDR3 DNA reads as TGTGCCAGCAGGGACCTAGGGCTAGCGAGCCAAGAGACCCAGTACTTC.

In this sample, this clonotype turned up many times. This chain connects TRBV2 to TRBJ1-1; D is ambiguous. This CDR3 has 13 amino acids. Germline assignment: CDR1 SNHLY and CDR2 FYNNEI. Trimming stripped 4 bases from V and 1 base from J, with 7 bases between. DNA for the CDR3: TGTGCCAGCAGTGTCGATACGAACACTGAAGCTTTCTTT. Translated, it gives CASSVDTNTEAFF.

The table lists this clonotype with many counts. V and J are TRBV20-1 and TRBJ2-7; D is perhaps TRBD2 (6 bases). Between the trimmed V and J ends, which lost 6 bases and 4 bases, there was a span of 16 bases. The CDR3 is 13 amino acids. The germline CDR1 and CDR2 sequences are DFQATT and SNEGSKA (reference sequence). The CDR3 sequence: CSASRDSLYEQYF. Written as DNA, the CDR3 is TGCAGTGCAAGCAGGGACTCGCTATACGAGCAGTACTTC.

Many counts were recorded for this clonotype. V is TRBV28 and J is TRBJ2-1; no reliable D call. From germline, CDR1 is MDHEN and CDR2 SYDVKM. V gave up 3 bases and J gave up 4 bases, with 10 bases separating them. The CDR3 contains 14 residues. CDR3 nucleotides: TGTGCCAGCAGTTTCGAGACTCAATACAATGAGCAGTTCTTC. It specifies CASSFETQYNEQFF.

This clonotype turned up a few times. This chain links TRBV28 with TRBJ1-2; TRBD1 matches 9 bases. The ends lost 4 bases at V and 3 bases at J; junction bases unmatched: 6. Germline-derived CDR1 and CDR2 are MDHEN and SYDVKM. This CDR3 comprises 15 residues. CDR3 nucleotide sequence: TGTGCCAGCAGTTCCGGACAGGGGATTGACTATGGCTACACCTTC. This codes for CASSSGQGIDYGYTF.

The chain has TRBV7-9 and TRBJ2-7; possible D gene TRBD1, 5 bases. Trimming cost V 1 base and J 0 bases, with 10 bases left between them. This CDR3 is built from 15 residues. CDR1 SEHNR and CDR2 FQNEAQ come from the germline V gene (reference sequence). The CDR3 region is CASSLGADSSYEQYF. The CDR3 DNA reads TGTGCCAGCAGCTTAGGGGCAGACAGCTCCTACGAGCAGTACTTC.

At least ten counts were recorded for this clonotype. V is TRBV5-1 and J is TRBJ2-1; D may be TRBD2 (5 bases). Per the germline V gene, CDR1 is SGHRS and CDR2 is YFSETQ. The length of the CDR3 is 15 residues. Trimming pared 6 bases from V and 0 bases from J, leaving 13 bases between. The CDR3 reads CASMVEGVSYNEQFF. The CDR3 coding sequence is TGCGCCAGCATGGTTGAGGGAGTCTCCTACAATGAGCAGTTCTTC.

The sample holds many counts of this clonotype. V gene TRBV28 combines with J gene TRBJ1-1, with 9 bases matching TRBD1. The CDR3 is 16 amino acids. Trimming cost V 5 bases and J 1 base; bases outside gene matches: 8. The germline V gene has CDR1 MDHEN and CDR2 SYDVKM. CDR3 loop: CASSGNRGRSNTEAFF. For the CDR3, the DNA is TGTGCCAGCAGTGGGAACAGGGGGCGGTCGAACACTGAAGCTTTCTTT.

This clonotype was counted many times. V gene TRBV5-1 combines with J gene TRBJ2-7; 9 bases line up with TRBD1. Germline V gene sequence: CDR1 SGHRS, CDR2 YFSETQ. This CDR3 spans 14 amino acids. The V and J ends lost 4 bases and 9 bases, in that order; junction bases with no gene match: 11. CDR3 region: CASSPRTGESRQYF. The CDR3 nucleotides read TGCGCCAGCAGCCCAAGGACAGGGGAGTCAAGGCAGTACTTC.

This clonotype appeared many times. The chain joins TRBV24-1 to TRBJ2-6, with D perhaps matching TRBD2 (6 bases). Between the trimmed V and J ends, which lost 3 bases and 3 bases, there was a span of 17 bases. The CDR3 extends over 18 amino acids. The germline V gene encodes CDR1 KGHDR and CDR2 SFDVKD. The CDR3 region has the DNA TGTGCCACCAGTGATCCAGTCGGGGGTTCGAGTGGGGCCAACGTCCTGACTTTC. This encodes CATSDPVGGSSGANVLTF.

Judged by abundance, this clonotype is medium-sized (0.01 to 0.1%). The V gene is TRBV20-1, the J gene TRBJ2-1, with D uncertain. Trimming pared 4 bases from V and 8 bases from J, leaving 15 bases between. CDR3 length equals 13 residues. CDR1 is DFQATT, CDR2 SNEGSKA, per germline (reference sequence). The CDR3 loop reads CSATSTRSDEQFF. The CDR3 DNA reads as TGCAGTGCTACCTCGACAAGGTCTGATGAGCAGTTCTTC.

This clonotype came up many times. The rearrangement joins TRBV4-3 to TRBJ2-5; the D gene could be TRBD1 or TRBD2 (5 bases each). The germline gives CDR1 LGHNA, CDR2 YSLEER. The CDR3 length is 17 residues. Between the trimmed V and J ends, which lost 1 base and 1 base, there was a span of 16 bases. The CDR3 protein is CASSQALPGTLQETQYF. The CDR3 DNA reads TGCGCCAGCAGCCAAGCGTTGCCAGGGACCCTCCAAGAGACCCAGTACTTC.

The rearrangement uses TRBV27 and TRBJ1-3, with 7 bases that match TRBD1. The CDR3 loop spans 14 amino acids. V lost 5 bases and J lost 10; bases outside the gene matches: 11. CDR1 MNHEY and CDR2 SMNVEV come from the germline V gene (reference sequence). CDR3 region: CASSGQARRGTIYF. CDR3 bases: TGTGCCAGCAGTGGACAGGCCCGTCGGGGTACCATATATTTT.

Many counts were recorded for this clonotype. The chain links TRBV19 to TRBJ2-5; unclear D gene. Per the germline V gene, CDR1 is LNHDA and CDR2 is SQIVND (reference sequence). The CDR3 runs 14 residues. The V end was cut by 6 bases, the J end by 1 base, with 12 bases between. This chain's CDR3 is CASSPGRLQETQYF. DNA for the CDR3: TGTGCCAGTAGCCCCGGACGGCTCCAAGAGACCCAGTACTTC.